A single sample gave rise to the 5 T cell receptor beta chains below, sequenced in a study of blood T cell repertoires in COVID-19. Sequencing was performed with immunoSEQ multiplex PCR; in TCRdb, only in-frame clones are kept and a portion is missing. The sample lists some 210,000 clones; approximately 90% were seen once. Material for sequencing was peripheral blood. The receptors come from a man aged 60 to 69 with COVID-19, enrolled during active disease.

The chain joins TRBV7-2 to TRBJ2-7, with 10 bases fitting TRBD2. Trimming at V came to 5 bases and at J to 4 bases, leaving 5 bases not matched to a gene. The CDR3 is 14 residues long. Germline assignment: CDR1 SGHTA and CDR2 FQGNSA. The DNA for the CDR3 is TGTGCCAGCAGCCTAGGACTAGCGGAATACGAGCAGTACTTC. Protein product: CASSLGLAEYEQYF.

The V and J genes are TRBV27 and TRBJ1-2; 7 positions match TRBD1. The CDR3 consists of 13 residues. Germline lookup yields CDR1 MNHEY and CDR2 SMNVEV (reference sequence). After removal of 5 bases from V and 7 bases from J, the junction contained 7 bases not matched to a gene. CDR3 protein: CASSPDRRFGYTF. CDR3 DNA: TGTGCCAGCAGTCCGGACAGGAGGTTTGGCTACACCTTC.

The CDR3 reads CATSDPRDSYTQYF. The DNA for the CDR3 is TGTGCCACCAGTGACCCTAGAGACAGTTATACGCAGTATTTT. The V gene is TRBV24-1, the J gene TRBJ2-3; D possibly corresponds to TRBD1 (5 bases). The CDR3 is 14 amino acids. V lost 4 bases, J lost 7 bases, and 14 bases lay in between. CDR1 is KGHDR, CDR2 SFDVKD, per germline.

The chain couples TRBV6-5 to TRBJ2-1; maybe TRBD2 (5 bases). V shed 8 bases and J shed 5 bases, with 16 bases lying between them. The CDR3 runs 14 residues. Germline V CDR1 and CDR2: MNHEY, SVGAGI. As DNA, the CDR3 is TGTGCCAGCTCCCGTCCCAGCGGACACAATGAGCAGTTCTTC. Amino acid sequence: CASSRPSGHNEQFF.

The V and J genes are TRBV11-2 and TRBJ2-2; possible D gene TRBD2, 7 bases. V lost 3 bases to trimming and J lost 5 bases, with 10 bases between them. The CDR3 is 14 residues long. Germline V gene sequence: CDR1 SGHAT, CDR2 FQNNGV. The CDR3 spells CASSFAGATGELFF. The CDR3 bases are TGTGCCAGCAGCTTTGCGGGGGCGACCGGGGAGCTGTTTTTT. The full variable domain, with the rest looked up from reference TRBV11-2 and TRBJ2-2, is EAGVAQSPRYKIIEKRQSVAFWCNPISGHATLYWYQQILGQGPKLLIQFQNNGVVDDSQLPKDRFSAERLKGVDSTLKIQPAKLEDSAVYLCASSFAGATGELFFGEGSRLTVL.